This T cell receptor beta chain was recorded in a study of vaccination and CD4 T cells after COVID-19. Study-wide context: Convalescent donors: six male, four female; seven Caucasian, two Asian, one multiracial, two Hispanic.

This CDR3 spans 11 amino acids. V was clipped by 6 bases and J by 1 base, with 3 bases between them. Per the germline V gene, CDR1 is SNHLY and CDR2 is FYNNEI. The Oncomine TCR Beta short-read assay was what sequenced the DNA obtained from cultured CD4+ T cells. Genomic DNA was drawn out of CD4+ T cells grown in culture. TCRdb used MiXCR to reprocess the PCR reads, holding one entry per CDR3 protein. The table has approximately 11,000 distinct CDR3 sequences, roughly 69% seen once. Treatment specified: roughly ten-day PBMC culture with coronavirus spike peptide pools or control peptides (ViraFEST assay). This clonotype was seen a single time. Antigen: not known.

The source of this sequence is a human donor who had recovered from COVID-19. The sample was CD4+ T cells from blood, cultured in vitro. The chain combines TRBV2 with TRBJ2-5; the D is unclear. The CDR3 loop is CASSTQETQYF. The CDR3 nucleotides read TGTGCCAGCAGCACCCAAGAGACCCAGTACTTC.